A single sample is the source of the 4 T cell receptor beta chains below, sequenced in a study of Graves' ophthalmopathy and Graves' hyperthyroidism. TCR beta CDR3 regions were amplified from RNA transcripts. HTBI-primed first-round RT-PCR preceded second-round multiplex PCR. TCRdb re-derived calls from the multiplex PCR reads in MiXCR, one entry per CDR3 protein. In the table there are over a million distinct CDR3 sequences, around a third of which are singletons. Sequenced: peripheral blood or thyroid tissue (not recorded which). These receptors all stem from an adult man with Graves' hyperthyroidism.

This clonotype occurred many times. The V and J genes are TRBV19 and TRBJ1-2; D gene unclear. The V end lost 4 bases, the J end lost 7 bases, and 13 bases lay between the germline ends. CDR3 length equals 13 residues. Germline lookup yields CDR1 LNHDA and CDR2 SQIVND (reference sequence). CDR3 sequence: CASSNQAPSGYTF. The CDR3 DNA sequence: TGTGCCAGTAGTAACCAGGCCCCGAGTGGCTACACCTTC.

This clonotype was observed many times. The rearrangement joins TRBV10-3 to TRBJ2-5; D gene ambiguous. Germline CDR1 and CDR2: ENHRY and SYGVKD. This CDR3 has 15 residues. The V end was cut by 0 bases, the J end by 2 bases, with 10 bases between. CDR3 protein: CAISESGRQQETQYF. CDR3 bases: TGTGCCATCAGTGAGTCGGGCCGACAACAAGAGACCCAGTACTTC.

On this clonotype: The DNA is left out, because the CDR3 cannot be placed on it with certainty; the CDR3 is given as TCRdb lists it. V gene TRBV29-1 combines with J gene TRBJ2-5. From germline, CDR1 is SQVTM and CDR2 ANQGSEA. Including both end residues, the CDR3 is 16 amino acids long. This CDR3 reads CTVSGEAFFGQGTQYF.

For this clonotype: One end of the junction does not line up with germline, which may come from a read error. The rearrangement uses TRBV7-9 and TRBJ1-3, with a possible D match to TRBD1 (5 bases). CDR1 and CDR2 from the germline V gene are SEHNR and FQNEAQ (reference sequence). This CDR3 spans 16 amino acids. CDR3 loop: CASSQDYRGGGNTIYF. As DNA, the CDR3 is TGCGCCAGCAGCCAAGACTATAGGGGTGGTGGAAACACCATATATTTT. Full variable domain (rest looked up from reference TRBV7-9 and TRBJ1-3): DTGVSQNPRHKITKRGQNVTFRCDPISEHNRLYWYRQTLGQGPEFLTYFQNEAQLEKSRLLSDRFSAERPKGSFSTLEIQRTEQGDSAMYLCASSQDYRGGGNTIYFGEGSWLTVV.